These 12 T cell receptor beta chains came from one sample sequenced in a study of cytomegalovirus exposure and HLA in healthy donors (dated by TCRdb to the late 2010s). The library was made by the immunoSEQ multiplex PCR assay. For the multiplex PCR, a mixture combining 60 forward primers for TCR Vbeta segments and 13 reverse primers for TCR Jbeta segments was used. TCRdb took over this immuneACCESS table, retaining in-frame rearrangements with V and J assigned. Such tables are incomplete; in checked studies, under half of the missing clones stem from an unresolved V gene, and the remainder is unexplained. Present in this sample are about 140,000 clones, roughly 80% of which were seen just once. Roughly 2.9% of the sample lies in the top ten. The specimen was PBMCs. These receptor sequences come from a young woman in good health and CMV-seronegative.

V and J are TRBV19 and TRBJ2-7, with TRBD2 matching over 7 bases. This CDR3 spans 13 amino acids. Germline trimming cut 5 bases from V and 3 bases from J; bases unmatched to any gene: 4. Germline V gene lookup returns CDR1 LNHDA and CDR2 SQIVND (reference sequence). In nucleotides, the CDR3 is TGTGCCAGTAGTTTGGGGGGGGACTACGAGCAGTACTTC. This translates into CASSLGGDYEQYF. The complete variable domain, with remaining parts taken from reference TRBV19 and TRBJ2-7, reads DGGITQSPKYLFRKEGQNVTLSCEQNLNHDAMYWYRQDPGQGLRLIYYSQIVNDFQKGDIAEGYSVSREKKESFPLTVTSAQKNPTAFYLCASSLGGDYEQYFGPGTRLTVT.

Only one count was recorded for this clone. V gene TRBV19 combines with J gene TRBJ1-3, with TRBD1 as a possible D gene (6 bases). Germline V CDR1 and CDR2: LNHDA, SQIVND (reference sequence). V dropped 3 bases and J dropped 2 bases, with 20 bases sitting between them. The CDR3 sequence is 18 residues long. CDR3 residues: CASSILVPKAGAGNTIYF. The DNA for the CDR3 is TGTGCCAGTAGTATTCTGGTCCCGAAGGCAGGGGCTGGAAACACCATATATTTT.

In regard to this clone: This same CDR3 is encoded by further DNA sequences in the sample. The chain uses TRBV7-9 and TRBJ1-4, with 8 bases aligning to TRBD1. Germline V gene sequence: CDR1 SEHNR, CDR2 FQNEAQ (reference sequence). CDR3 size: 14 residues. Trimming took 4 bases from V and 4 from J; bases not matched to a gene: 2. The CDR3 sequence is CASSWTGSNEKLFF. The DNA of the CDR3 is TGTGCCAGCAGCTGGACAGGGAGTAATGAAAAACTGTTTTTT.

This clone was picked up a small number of times. The chain employs TRBV4-1 and TRBJ2-7; D gene unclear. The germline V and J ends were trimmed by 0 bases and 9 bases, with 12 bases remaining between them. In germline, CDR1 is MGHRA, CDR2 YSYEKL. This CDR3 comprises 13 residues. The CDR3 region is CASSQEVRTVQYF. The DNA of the CDR3 is TGCGCCAGCAGCCAAGAGGTGAGAACGGTGCAGTACTTC.

The chain joins TRBV2 to TRBJ1-2, with D hard to call. In germline, CDR1 is SNHLY, CDR2 FYNNEI. This CDR3 comprises 10 residues. Trimming took 6 bases from V and 8 from J, leaving 7 bases between them. The CDR3 is CASSKIGYTF. CDR3 in DNA: TGTGCCAGCAGCAAAATCGGCTACACCTTC.

The V call is TRBV9, the J call TRBJ1-2; possible D gene TRBD1, 5 bases. The CDR3 is 13 amino acids. Deletions cut 0 bases from V and 5 bases from J, with 8 bases between. Looked up from germline, CDR1 is SGDLS and CDR2 is YYNGEE. The CDR3 is CASSVVGGYGYTF. CDR3 nucleotides: TGTGCCAGCAGCGTAGTGGGGGGGTATGGCTACACCTTC.

The chain employs TRBV10-3 and TRBJ2-7, with D possibly being TRBD1 (5 bases). CDR1 and CDR2 from the germline V gene are ENHRY and SYGVKD. This CDR3 spans 15 amino acids. The V and J ends lost 2 bases and 5 bases respectively, with 16 bases between them. In DNA, the CDR3 is TGTGCCATCAGTGAGCCCAGGGTGGCCTATAACGAGCAGTACTTC. Its protein is CAISEPRVAYNEQYF.

This chain joins TRBV7-2 and TRBJ1-6; D not resolved. The CDR3 length is 15 residues. Germline V lookup: CDR1 SGHTA, CDR2 FQGNSA. The V gene lost 0 bases and the J gene lost 5 bases, with 8 bases spanning the gap. The CDR3 protein is CASSLAREDNSPLHF. CDR3 nucleotides: TGTGCCAGCAGCTTAGCGCGGGAAGATAATTCACCCCTCCACTTT.

The chain recombines TRBV27 with TRBJ1-1; TRBD1 aligns across 9 bases. The CDR3 extends over 15 amino acids. Trimming cost V 2 bases and J 4 bases; bases outside gene matches: 5. CDR1 is MNHEY, CDR2 SMNVEV, per germline (reference sequence). CDR3 sequence (DNA): TGTGCCAGCAGTTTAAGGGACAGGGCTGGCACTGAAGCTTTCTTT. It is translated as CASSLRDRAGTEAFF.

The J gene is TRBJ2-7, the V gene TRBV28; D is unclear. The CDR3 is 14 residues long. Germline V gives CDR1 MDHEN, CDR2 SYDVKM. The V and J ends lost 3 bases and 2 bases respectively, with 11 bases between them. CDR3 sequence (DNA): TGTGCCAGCAGTTTTGGCGGCGGCCCCTACGAGCAGTACTTC. Translated: CASSFGGGPYEQYF.

V gene TRBV2 combines with J gene TRBJ2-5, with 12 bases that match TRBD2. Unmatched junction bases numbered 7, after V lost 7 bases and J lost 7 bases. The CDR3 covers 14 residues. Germline V gene lookup returns CDR1 SNHLY and CDR2 FYNNEI. In DNA, the CDR3 is TGTGCCAGCATCGGACTAGCGGGAAAGTCGACCCAGTACTTC. Translating it yields CASIGLAGKSTQYF.

The chain combines TRBV2 with TRBJ2-4; D uncertain. Germline V lookup: CDR1 SNHLY, CDR2 FYNNEI. The germline V and J ends were trimmed by 7 bases and 8 bases, with 18 bases remaining between them. This CDR3 region has 14 residues. The CDR3 nucleotides read TGTGCCAGCAAAGTGGCCTACAACCTAGACATTCAGTACTTC. This codes for CASKVAYNLDIQYF.